What follows is one T cell receptor (beta chain) and its context. As yet, its antigen is unknown. This sample is drawn from a study of T cell responses to AZD1222 COVID-19 vaccine. General study findings and limits: Nearly half of spike-specific TCRs reportedly target unmutated variant regions. At 160-218 and 743-854, vaccine-associated CD4 TCRs were dominant, and they spanned spike.

Per the germline V gene, CDR1 is SGDLS and CDR2 is YYNGEE. The length of the CDR3 is 16 residues. V dropped 3 bases and J dropped 0 bases, with 13 bases sitting between them. Measured with immunoSEQ multiplex PCR; TCRdb has only the in-frame clones, and not every one. The sample includes approximately 190,000 clones, roughly 93% of them seen just once. The V call is TRBV9, the J call TRBJ1-3, with D perhaps TRBD1 (5 bases). This receptor was taken from an adult in good health. This specimen consisted of peripheral blood, obtained on day 0 of AZD1222 vaccination. The CDR3 here is CASSENTGTSGNTIYF. For the CDR3, the DNA is TGTGCCAGCAGCGAAAATACAGGTACCTCTGGAAACACCATATATTTT.